Sequencing of this TCR beta chain was carried out in a study of graft-versus-host responses after intestinal transplantation. TCRdb keeps only in-frame clones here, not all; method: immunoSEQ multiplex PCR. The data hold over 8,000 clones, with approximately 70% observed a single time. V lost 3 bases to trimming and J lost 13 bases; unmatched junction nucleotides: 3. The CDR3 has 11 residues. Germline CDR1 and CDR2: LNHDA and SQIVND (reference sequence). Graft specimens yielded both intraepithelial and lamina propria lymphocytes. The receptor was derived from a human patient who received an intestinal transplant, so some T cells may come from the graft donor. The chain couples TRBV19 to TRBJ2-1; 7 nucleotides align to TRBD1. Sequenced material: ileum tissue, taken around 460 days after transplant. CDR3 DNA sequence: TGTGCCAGTAGTATTGGGGACAGTCAGTTCTTC. It yields the protein CASSIGDSQFF.